This T cell receptor (beta chain) was captured by sequencing in a study of shared clonotypes between healthy human individuals. Overall study: Those who served as donors were a couple of women and three men between the ages of 18 and 49. Overall study findings and caveats: Generally, naive subsets came out with larger estimated richness than memory subsets. The sharing of about 5% of naive CD4 clonotypes was seen across several donors.

This clone was detected only a few times. Its antigen remains unidentified. The J segment lost 1 base and the V segment lost 5 bases, leaving 7 bases of the junction unmatched. CDR1 MDHEN and CDR2 SYDVKM come from the germline V gene. This CDR3 region has 18 residues. Each PCR replicate from the sorted subsets contained 200 to 250 ng DNA, which is some 30,000 T cell genomes. Clones were sequenced by immunoSEQ multiplex PCR, and TCRdb holds only the in-frame ones, with some missing. The sample holds millions of clones; 90% to 95% are singletons and the top ten take 0.13% to 0.15%. The sequence was obtained from a man younger than 35 in good health. The sample consisted of naive CD4+ T cells sorted from blood. Regarding subset: CD45RA+ positively selected. The J gene is TRBJ1-6, the V gene TRBV28, with 11 bases identical to TRBD1. CDR3 amino acids: CASSPRTGGFSYNSPLHF. CDR3 coding DNA: TGTGCCAGCAGTCCCCGGACAGGGGGCTTTTCCTATAATTCACCCCTCCACTTT.